Only a few counts were recorded for the clone carrying this TCR beta chain. Its antigen is unidentified. This record comes from a study of T-cell memory formation after mild COVID-19. Regarding the study as a whole: Some responding clones appeared in pre-infection memory, suggesting cross-reactive memory joined. While clones contracting from day 15 to 85 were balanced between CD4 and CD8, later expanders leaned CD4+.

It was 5'RACE with constant-segment primers that produced the TCR alpha and TCR beta cDNA libraries, which carried sample barcodes and UMIs. TCRdb analysed the 5' RACE reads with MiXCR anew, one entry per CDR3 protein. The table records about 110,000 distinct CDR3 sequences, 14% of them present only once. Germline V gene sequence: CDR1 SGHNT, CDR2 YYREEE (reference sequence). The V end was cut by 4 bases, the J end by 5 bases, with 9 bases between. The CDR3 length is 13 residues. V and J are TRBV5-4 and TRBJ2-2; D may match TRBD1 or TRBD2 (6 bases each). Sequenced: PBMCs or a T cell subset sorted from them (not recorded which). This TCR was sampled from a man aged 18 to 29 who had mild COVID-19 (a few samples of this study predate the infection). Cell type and time point are not known. CDR3 coding DNA: TGTGCCAGCAGCAGGGGGGAGACCGGGGAGCTGTTTTTT. Translating it yields CASSRGETGELFF.